This T cell receptor beta chain was retrieved from a study of T cell changes during pregnancy in multiple sclerosis. TCRdb's copy holds only in-frame clones and misses some; the assay was immunoSEQ multiplex PCR. The table includes more than 35,000 clones, over 75% detected once. In this sample, this clone turned up a few times. The germline V gene encodes CDR1 SGHDN and CDR2 FVKESK. This CDR3 is 15 amino acids long. V was trimmed by 1 base and J by 7 bases, leaving 11 bases between them. The specimen was CD8+ T cells from peripheral blood mononuclear cells, collected in the third trimester of pregnancy. This chain links TRBV14 with TRBJ1-6, with D perhaps matching TRBD1 (6 bases). This clonotype was sampled from a female donor with multiple sclerosis, enrolled in a pregnancy study. Written as DNA, the CDR3 is TGTGCCAGCAGCCAAGCGGGGGGGCGGAATTCACCCCTCCACTTT. Translated, it gives CASSQAGGRNSPLHF.